This T cell receptor (beta chain) was identified in a study of cytomegalovirus exposure and HLA in healthy donors. Study-wide points: Earlier analysis yielded a pattern in which most TCR beta V segments were productive about 90% or about 30% of the time. The study dropped some indistinguishable V segments, TRBV6-2 and TRBV6-3 among them.

Everyone who donated was a healthy bone marrow donor. The V end lost 8 bases, the J end lost 0 bases, and 11 bases lay between the germline ends. The CDR3 covers 14 residues. Germline CDR1 SNHLY, CDR2 FYNNEI. On this clone: The antigen is unknown.

The PCR contained 60 Vbeta and 13 Jbeta primers. Only in-frame clones appear in the TCRdb table, and some are missing; sequencing was by immunoSEQ multiplex PCR. The table lists over 150,000 clones, just under 80% of them singletons. The TCR originated in a woman between 45 and 65 years old in good health and CMV-seropositive. The chain carries TRBV2 and TRBJ2-1; D unresolved. Sequenced material: PBMCs. This CDR3 reads CASGLMSSYNEQFF. CDR3 DNA sequence: TGTGCCAGCGGTCTTATGAGCTCCTACAATGAGCAGTTCTTC.